This TCR beta chain was captured by sequencing in a study of blood T cell repertoires in COVID-19. Recovered status in Cohort 3 required two negative PCRs, clearance, or symptom resolution. This CDR3 contains 12 residues. The germline CDR1 and CDR2 sequences are MNHEY and SVGAGI. V trimming: 5 bases; J trimming: 7 bases; junction bases outside the gene matches: 3. Method: immunoSEQ multiplex PCR; TCRdb's copy keeps in-frame clones and lacks some. The data hold almost 500,000 clones, with roughly nine tenths observed a single time. The sequence came from a woman aged 60-75 years who had recovered from COVID-19. The genes are TRBV6-5 and TRBJ2-7; 9 positions agree with TRBD1. Sequencing was performed on PBMCs or T cells enriched from blood (not recorded which). In nucleotides, the CDR3 is TGTGCCAGCAGTACGACAGGGGGGGAGCAGTACTTC. Protein product: CASSTTGGEQYF.